The 32 T cell receptor beta chains below all came from one sample that was sequenced in a study of molecular identifiers for immune sequencing clone quantification. TCRdb redid the calling of the PCR reads with MiXCR, one entry per CDR3 protein. Among 600,000 to 650,000 distinct CDR3 sequences, 15% to 20% were seen once, and the ten largest hold 0.85% to 0.9%. What was sequenced was naive CD8+ T cells from blood, with Jurkat cell RNA spiked in. Specified subset: FACS-sorted CD8+CD4-CCR7+CD45RA+ naive T cells. These receptors all stem from a human donor in good health. Some libraries in this study had Jurkat cell RNA spiked in.

In this sample, this clonotype turned up many times. V and J are TRBV6-2 or TRBV6-3 and TRBJ1-2; no clear D gene. This CDR3 region has 12 residues. Trimming removed 4 bases from V and 5 bases from J, with 8 bases in between. Germline loops: CDR1 MNHEY, CDR2 SVGEGT. For the CDR3, the DNA is TGTGCCAGCAGTTTGTCCGAGTATGGCTACACCTTC. Its protein is CASSLSEYGYTF.

This clonotype was recorded many times. This chain joins TRBV2 and TRBJ2-4; the match to TRBD1 covers 7 bases. Germline CDR1 reads SNHLY; CDR2 reads FYNNEI. V shed 4 bases and J 0 bases; nucleotides not matched to a gene: 6. The CDR3 sequence is 16 residues long. The CDR3 protein is CASSGWTGEAKNIQYF. The DNA of the CDR3 is TGTGCCAGCAGTGGGTGGACAGGTGAAGCCAAAAACATTCAGTACTTC.

The chain has TRBV9 and TRBJ1-6, with D possibly TRBD1 on 6 matching bases. The V end lost 0 bases, the J end lost 9 bases, and 19 bases lay between the germline ends. Germline V lookup: CDR1 SGDLS, CDR2 YYNGEE. The CDR3 length is 17 residues. The CDR3 sequence is CASSVEGGTNLASPLHF. The CDR3 DNA reads as TGTGCCAGCAGCGTAGAGGGGGGGACGAATCTAGCTTCACCCCTCCACTTT.

The chain uses TRBV28 and TRBJ2-5, with 12 bases lining up with TRBD2. CDR3 length equals 16 residues. Germline V gene lookup returns CDR1 MDHEN and CDR2 SYDVKM. V lost 2 bases and J lost 3; bases outside the gene matches: 4. CDR3 sequence: CASSLGASGREETQYF. CDR3 nucleotides: TGTGCCAGCAGTTTAGGTGCTAGCGGGAGGGAAGAGACCCAGTACTTC.

In this sample, this clonotype turned up once. Just one base apart from a much larger clone, this may be a read error. The chain uses TRBV29-1 and TRBJ2-7; a weak D match, TRBD2 (5 bases). The germline V gene has CDR1 SQVTM and CDR2 ANQGSEA. Deletions cut 6 bases from V and 7 bases from J, with 13 bases between. This CDR3 region has 11 residues. The CDR3 is CSVSEGLEQYF. The CDR3 DNA follows: TGCAGCGTGTCTGAGGGTCTTGAGCAGTACTTC.

Remarks on this clonotype: A much larger clone differs by one base, so this may be a read error. The chain employs TRBV6-2 or TRBV6-3 and TRBJ2-3, with 13 bases fitting TRBD2. The V gene's germline CDR1 is MNHEY and CDR2 SVGEGT. The CDR3 is 14 amino acids. Trimming took 10 bases from V and 4 from J; bases not matched to a gene: 5. CDR3 protein: CANKLAGGSDTQYF. CDR3 nucleotides: TGTGCCAACAAACTAGCGGGGGGGTCAGATACGCAGTATTTT.

This clonotype showed up just a few times. This chain links TRBV7-9 with TRBJ1-5, with D perhaps TRBD1 (6 bases). V was clipped by 5 bases and J by 6 bases, with 20 bases between them. This CDR3 contains 16 residues. The germline V gene has CDR1 SEHNR and CDR2 FQNEAQ (reference sequence). CDR3 bases: TGTGCCAGCAGCCCAGCCAGTGAGGGGGAGGGTCAGCCCCAGCATTTT. This gives the protein CASSPASEGEGQPQHF.

This clonotype came up many times. The chain employs TRBV23-1 and TRBJ2-1, with D possibly being TRBD1 or TRBD2 (5 bases each). TRBV23-1 is an ORF for which the function is uncertain. This CDR3 region has 16 residues. V dropped 6 bases and J dropped 0 bases, with 15 bases sitting between them. The CDR3 loop reads CASRPGPTISYNEQFF. As DNA, the CDR3 is TGCGCCAGCAGACCGGGACCTACAATCTCCTACAATGAGCAGTTCTTC.

The chain employs TRBV7-9 and TRBJ2-1; D is perhaps TRBD2 (5 bases). Germline loops: CDR1 SEHNR, CDR2 FQNEAQ (reference sequence). Trimming took 10 bases from V and 8 from J, leaving 21 bases between them. CDR3 length: 14 amino acids. CDR3 sequence: CAIPKLVQMDEQFF. For the CDR3, the DNA is TGTGCCATCCCCAAACTAGTCCAAATGGATGAGCAGTTCTTC.

This chain joins TRBV9 and TRBJ2-7; TRBD2 is a possible D gene (7 bases). Germline loops: CDR1 SGDLS, CDR2 YYNGEE. The V end was cut by 4 bases, the J end by 7 bases, with 21 bases between. The CDR3 runs to 15 residues. This CDR3 reads CASSPWGQGRGEQYF. Here the CDR3 DNA reads TGTGCCAGCAGCCCTTGGGGTCAGGGGAGGGGAGAGCAGTACTTC.

The sample holds many counts of this clonotype. The rearrangement uses TRBV2 and TRBJ2-3, with 9 bases lining up with TRBD1. Trimming at V came to 9 bases and at J to 1 base, leaving 2 bases not matched to a gene. There are 13 residues in the CDR3. The germline V gene encodes CDR1 SNHLY and CDR2 FYNNEI. The CDR3 region has the DNA TGTGCCAGGAGGACAGGGGGCACAGATACGCAGTATTTT. It yields the protein CARRTGGTDTQYF.

This clonotype has ten or more counts. The chain uses TRBV5-1 and TRBJ1-1; D gene unclear. Germline CDR1 is SGHRS and CDR2 is YFSETQ. V lost 4 bases and J 3 bases, leaving 19 bases between the germline ends. This CDR3 comprises 16 residues. DNA for the CDR3: TGCGCCAGCAGCCCTGGACGGAGGCCGGAGGACACTGAAGCTTTCTTT. Translated: CASSPGRRPEDTEAFF.

This clonotype was detected ten times or more. The chain links TRBV29-1 to TRBJ2-2; the D gene is possibly TRBD2 (5 bases). CDR1 is SQVTM, CDR2 ANQGSEA, per germline. The V and J ends lost 1 base and 0 bases respectively, with 12 bases between them. CDR3 size: 16 residues. CDR3 protein: CSVEGVEGANTGELFF. CDR3 coding DNA: TGCAGCGTTGAAGGGGTTGAGGGCGCGAACACCGGGGAGCTGTTTTTT.

This clonotype has ten or more counts. The J gene is TRBJ1-1, the V gene TRBV6-6; D is unresolved. This CDR3 region has 16 residues. Trimming took 7 bases from V and 1 from J, leaving 19 bases between them. CDR1 and CDR2 from the germline V gene are MNHNY and SVGAGI (reference sequence). CDR3 in amino acids: CASIITRSRTNTEAFF. As DNA, the CDR3 is TGTGCCAGCATAATCACGCGGAGCCGTACGAACACTGAAGCTTTCTTT.

This clonotype was picked up one time. A much larger clone is a single base away; this may be a read error. The chain uses TRBV9 and TRBJ1-2; 7 nucleotides match TRBD1. V trimming: 3 bases; J trimming: 2 bases; junction bases outside the gene matches: 7. Germline CDR1 and CDR2: SGDLS and YYNGEE. The CDR3 consists of 15 residues. DNA of the CDR3: TGTGCCAGCAGCGAGGGGATAGGGGGCAACTATGGCTACACCTTC. This translates into CASSEGIGGNYGYTF. Full variable domain (remainder filled in from reference TRBV9 and TRBJ1-2): DSGVTQTPKHLITATGQRVTLRCSPRSGDLSVYWYQQSLDQGLQFLIQYYNGEERAKGNILERFSAQQFPDLHSELNLSSLELGDSALYFCASSEGIGGNYGYTFGSGTRLTVV.

On this clonotype: A much larger clone differs by one base, so this may be a read error. V and J are TRBV5-3 and TRBJ2-3; D is possibly TRBD2 (6 bases). TRBV5-3 counts as an open reading frame of uncertain function. Trimming left V 8 bases short and J 3 bases short, with 19 bases between. This CDR3 is built from 15 residues. The CDR3 nucleotides are TGTGCCAGCGGCTCGGGAGAGCTGGGGACAGATACGCAGTATTTT. It specifies CASGSGELGTDTQYF.

The chain employs TRBV6-5 and TRBJ2-7; D tentatively reads TRBD1 or TRBD2 (6 bases each). Germline CDR1 MNHEY, CDR2 SVGAGI. The ends were cut back, 4 bases at V and 5 bases at J, with 12 bases in the middle. The CDR3 is 13 residues long. The CDR3 protein is CASSSGALHEQYF. The CDR3 DNA is TGTGCCAGCAGTTCGGGGGCGTTACACGAGCAGTACTTC.

This rearrangement joins TRBV13 to TRBJ2-1; D might be TRBD1 (5 bases). V lost 5 bases and J 12 bases, leaving 14 bases between the germline ends. This CDR3 is built from 12 residues. Looked up from germline, CDR1 is PRHDT and CDR2 is FYEKMQ (reference sequence). CDR3 DNA sequence: TGTGCCAGCAGCACCTCTGGCACAGGGCAGTTCTTC. Translating it yields CASSTSGTGQFF.

This clonotype was counted ten times or more. The V gene is TRBV12-3 or TRBV12-4, the J gene TRBJ2-5, with 12 bases lining up with TRBD1. The CDR3 loop spans 14 amino acids. With 6 bases clipped from V and 5 bases from J, the junction kept 4 bases outside the gene matches. The CDR3 loop is CASSPGTGGETQYF. The DNA for the CDR3 is TGTGCCAGCAGCCCCGGGACAGGGGGCGAGACCCAGTACTTC.

This clonotype was seen repeatedly, ten times or more. This chain connects TRBV7-8 to TRBJ1-1; weak D call: TRBD1 (6 bases). The length of the CDR3 is 15 residues. Between the trimmed V and J ends, which lost 1 base and 1 base, there was a span of 10 bases. Per the germline V gene, CDR1 is SGHVS and CDR2 is FQNEAQ. CDR3 amino acids: CASSLVLQGNTEAFF. DNA of the CDR3: TGTGCCAGCAGCTTAGTATTACAGGGGAACACTGAAGCTTTCTTT.

This clonotype was found many times. The rearrangement joins TRBV7-4 to TRBJ2-3; D is ambiguous. The CDR3 contains 16 residues. Trimming took off 0 bases at V and 0 bases at J, with 10 bases between the two ends. Per the germline V gene, CDR1 is SGHVT and CDR2 is SQSDAQ. CDR3: CASSLAVKTSTDTQYF. The CDR3 DNA reads TGTGCCAGCAGCTTAGCGGTAAAAACTAGCACAGATACGCAGTATTTT.

A word on this clonotype: A much larger clone differs by one base, so this may be a read error. The chain links TRBV10-3 to TRBJ2-5; 10 bases match TRBD2. This CDR3 has 16 residues. The trim removed 4 bases at V and 1 base at J, leaving 6 bases unmatched. Germline assignment: CDR1 ENHRY and CDR2 SYGVKD. The CDR3 region is CAISGGTSAGQETQYF. The CDR3 DNA follows: TGTGCCATCAGTGGAGGGACTAGCGCAGGCCAAGAGACCCAGTACTTC.

Concerning this clonotype itself: Since a much larger clone is just one base distant, this may be a read error. V usage is TRBV2 and J usage is TRBJ2-3; D is uncertain. Trimming took 7 bases from V and 1 from J, leaving 6 bases between them. The V gene's germline CDR1 is SNHLY and CDR2 FYNNEI. The length of the CDR3 is 12 residues. Here the CDR3 reads CASIHGTDTQYF. The CDR3 DNA follows: TGTGCCAGCATACACGGCACAGATACGCAGTATTTT.

This clonotype was recorded many times. The J gene is TRBJ1-1, the V gene TRBV5-6; D uncertain. V lost 1 base and J 7 bases, leaving 11 bases between the germline ends. Germline values: CDR1 SGHDT, CDR2 YYEEEE. The CDR3 runs 13 residues. CDR3 nucleotides: TGTGCCAGCAGCTTGTATATGGCAGATGAAGCTTTCTTT. Amino acids: CASSLYMADEAFF.

Ten or more counts support this clonotype. V usage is TRBV18 and J usage is TRBJ1-1; D uncertain. The V end was cut by 3 bases, the J end by 6 bases, with 11 bases between. Germline-derived CDR1 and CDR2 are KGHSH and LQKENI. The CDR3 contains 13 residues. This CDR3 reads CASSPLPEPEAFF. The CDR3 region has the DNA TGTGCCAGCTCACCCCTCCCCGAGCCTGAAGCTTTCTTT.

In its sample, this clonotype was seen a few times. The rearrangement uses TRBV7-9 and TRBJ1-2; unclear D gene. The CDR3 sequence is 15 residues long. V lost 3 bases and J 0 bases, leaving 11 bases between the germline ends. Germline V CDR1 and CDR2: SEHNR, FQNEAQ (reference sequence). This chain's CDR3 is CASSFWQNSNYGYTF. CDR3 sequence (DNA): TGTGCCAGCAGCTTTTGGCAGAACTCTAACTATGGCTACACCTTC.

This clonotype was picked up many times. The chain has TRBV5-1 and TRBJ2-7; 7 positions agree with TRBD1. CDR1 and CDR2 (germline): SGHRS, YFSETQ. The CDR3 is 14 residues long. The V and J ends lost 2 bases and 0 bases, in that order; junction bases with no gene match: 2. CDR3 sequence reads: CASSFGTDSYEQYF. In DNA, the CDR3 is TGCGCCAGCAGCTTTGGGACAGACTCCTACGAGCAGTACTTC.

This clonotype was seen a handful of times. The genes are TRBV25-1 and TRBJ2-1, with 12 positions matching TRBD1. There are 17 residues in the CDR3. V lost 5 bases and J lost 8; bases outside the gene matches: 13. From germline, CDR1 is MGHDK and CDR2 SYGVNS. In DNA form, the CDR3 reads TGTGCCAGCAGTTTATTCTCCGGGACAGGGGGCCGGTATGAGCAGTTCTTC. This gives the protein CASSLFSGTGGRYEQFF.

The V gene is TRBV12-3 or TRBV12-4, the J gene TRBJ1-4; 12 nucleotides agree with TRBD1. This CDR3 is built from 14 residues. V shed 5 bases and J 15 bases; nucleotides not matched to a gene: 10. The DNA of the CDR3 is TGTGCCAGCAGTATCGGGGGACAGGGGGCTCTTATGTTTTTT. Its protein is CASSIGGQGALMFF.

About this clonotype: Just one base apart from a much larger clone, this may be a read error. This rearrangement joins TRBV4-1 to TRBJ2-3; 10 bases line up with TRBD2. The CDR3 contains 16 residues. CDR1 and CDR2 (germline): MGHRA, YSYEKL. The chain's CDR3 is CANSQVAGGFTDTQYF. CDR3 sequence (DNA): TGCGCCAACAGCCAAGTAGCGGGAGGATTTACAGATACGCAGTATTTT.

This clonotype was seen repeatedly, ten times or more. The CDR3 nucleotides read TGTGCCAGCAGCTTAGATTGGGGGGTGGGTCAGCCCCAGCATTTT. The encoded protein is CASSLDWGVGQPQHF. This rearrangement joins TRBV7-2 to TRBJ1-5; a weak D match, TRBD1 (5 bases). Germline V lookup: CDR1 SGHTA, CDR2 FQGNSA. The CDR3 covers 15 residues. The germline V and J ends were trimmed by 1 base and 6 bases, with 13 bases remaining between them.

This clonotype occurred many times. The rearrangement uses TRBV13 and TRBJ2-7; the match to TRBD2 covers 9 bases. The CDR3 totals 14 residues. With 5 bases clipped from V and 3 bases from J, the junction kept 5 bases outside the gene matches. Germline-derived CDR1 and CDR2 are PRHDT and FYEKMQ (reference sequence). The CDR3 protein is CASSPRLADYEQYF. In DNA, the CDR3 is TGTGCCAGCAGCCCCCGACTAGCGGACTACGAGCAGTACTTC. Drawing the rest from reference TRBV13 and TRBJ2-7, the complete variable domain is AAGVIQSPRHLIKEKRETATLKCYPIPRHDTVYWYQQGPGQDPQFLISFYEKMQSDKGSIPDRFSAQQFSDYHSELNMSSLELGDSALYFCASSPRLADYEQYFGPGTRLTVT.